This T cell receptor (beta chain) stems from a study of blood T cell repertoires in COVID-19. About the research overall: PBMCs, B-cell-depleted T cells, or T cells were the source of the cDNA or gDNA that made up the material.

In the source study's methods: It was from reference gene primer amplification that nucleated cell counts were estimated. Sequencing was performed with immunoSEQ multiplex PCR; in TCRdb, only in-frame clones are kept and a portion is missing. D and trimming come from the DNA, and the V and J calls and clone size come from that table. The sample carries a few hundred thousand clones, 90% recorded once. The TCR comes from a young woman with acute COVID-19. The sequenced sample was PBMCs or T cells enriched from blood (not recorded which).

CDR3 amino acids: CASRKDRTSGGYTF. CDR3 DNA sequence: TGTGCCAGCAGAAAGGACAGAACCTCGGGGGGCTACACCTTC. This chain connects TRBV7-2 to TRBJ1-2; D is possibly TRBD1 (6 bases). The length of the CDR3 is 14 residues. Trimming took off 6 bases at V and 8 bases at J, with 19 bases between the two ends. Germline V gene sequence: CDR1 SGHTA, CDR2 FQGNSA.